Each of the 19 T cell receptor beta chains below was sequenced from the same sample in a study. TCRdb re-derived calls from the RT-PCR reads in MiXCR, one entry per CDR3 protein. The profile shows fewer than 800,000 distinct CDR3 sequences, approximately 15% of them singletons. The specimen was memory CD4+ T cells from blood. Receptor source: a female donor in good health, serving as a healthy control.

This clonotype has only a few counts. The chain is built from TRBV20-1 and TRBJ1-5; D unresolved. V was cut by 4 bases and J by 3 bases, with 10 bases left in between. The germline V gene has CDR1 DFQATT and CDR2 SNEGSKA (reference sequence). The CDR3 has 13 amino acids. This CDR3 reads CSAKVPYNQPQHF. CDR3 nucleotide sequence: TGCAGTGCTAAGGTGCCTTACAATCAGCCCCAGCATTTT.

This clonotype was counted at least ten times. The V and J genes are TRBV11-2 and TRBJ2-7, with 12 bases aligning to TRBD2. CDR3 length: 15 amino acids. Germline assignment: CDR1 SGHAT and CDR2 FQNNGV. Trimming took 0 bases from V and 5 from J; bases not matched to a gene: 2. The CDR3 DNA follows: TGTGCCAGCAGCTTAGAACTAGCGGGGGGTAACGAGCAGTACTTC. Translated: CASSLELAGGNEQYF.

This clonotype was seen repeatedly, ten times or more. V gene TRBV20-1 combines with J gene TRBJ1-2; 8 positions agree with TRBD1. J was trimmed by 7 bases and V by 2 bases; bases with no gene match: 3. In germline, CDR1 is DFQATT, CDR2 SNEGSKA (reference sequence). CDR3 length: 12 amino acids. As DNA, the CDR3 is TGCAGTGCTAGACCCCAGGGGGCTGGCTACACCTTC. It codes for CSARPQGAGYTF.

A few counts support this clonotype. The chain couples TRBV4-1 to TRBJ1-2, with TRBD1 matching 8 bases. J lost 8 bases, V lost 0 bases, and 8 bases had no gene match. The length of the CDR3 is 15 residues. Germline assignment: CDR1 MGHRA and CDR2 YSYEKL. Here the CDR3 reads CASSQDVRGLGGYTF. CDR3 DNA: TGCGCCAGCAGCCAAGATGTCAGGGGGCTGGGAGGCTACACCTTC.

This clonotype was detected only a few times. The V call is TRBV7-2, the J call TRBJ1-2, with D maybe TRBD1 (5 bases). This CDR3 has 17 residues. The ends were cut back, 5 bases at V and 0 bases at J, with 19 bases in the middle. CDR1 is SGHTA, CDR2 FQGNSA, per germline. CDR3 DNA sequence: TGTGCCAGCAGCCCCCAGGGTTTGCGCAGGTCTAACTATGGCTACACCTTC. Protein: CASSPQGLRRSNYGYTF. Full variable domain (outside the CDR3, taken from reference TRBV7-2 and TRBJ1-2): GAGVSQSPSNKVTEKGKDVELRCDPISGHTALYWYRQSLGQGLEFLIYFQGNSAPDKSGLPSDRFSAERTGGSVSTLTIQRTQQEDSAVYLCASSPQGLRRSNYGYTFGSGTRLTVV.

The chain has TRBV30 and TRBJ2-3; tentatively, D is TRBD2 (5 bases). V was pared by 1 base and J by 0 bases, with 8 bases between. There are 14 residues in the CDR3. Germline V gene lookup returns CDR1 GTSNPN and CDR2 SVGIG (reference sequence). The CDR3 spells CAWSARVSTDTQYF. CDR3 DNA sequence: TGTGCCTGGAGTGCGAGGGTTAGCACAGATACGCAGTATTTT.

This clonotype has just a few counts. The rearrangement uses TRBV20-1 and TRBJ2-3; TRBD1 aligns across 8 bases. CDR1 is DFQATT, CDR2 SNEGSKA, per germline (reference sequence). The trim removed 5 bases at V and 6 bases at J, leaving 7 bases unmatched. The CDR3 runs 13 residues. CDR3 loop: CSAERTGSDTQYF. The DNA of the CDR3 is TGCAGTGCTGAACGGACAGGGTCCGATACGCAGTATTTT.

The genes are TRBV5-4 and TRBJ2-3; D is unresolved. Between the trimmed V and J ends, which lost 0 bases and 2 bases, there was a span of 7 bases. From germline, CDR1 is SGHNT and CDR2 YYREEE (reference sequence). The CDR3 contains 14 residues. The CDR3 region is CASSLALDTDTQYF. The CDR3 DNA is TGTGCCAGCAGCTTGGCTCTTGACACAGATACGCAGTATTTT.

This clonotype was found many times. The chain is built from TRBV6-5 and TRBJ1-5; D is possibly TRBD1 (6 bases). Trimming stripped 8 bases from V and 9 bases from J, with 17 bases between. The CDR3 spans 13 residues. Per the germline V gene, CDR1 is MNHEY and CDR2 is SVGAGI. The CDR3 coding sequence is TGTGCCAGCGGGACACAGGAGGATTCGCCCCAGCATTTT. Encoded protein: CASGTQEDSPQHF.

The table lists this clonotype with many counts. The CDR3 coding sequence is TGCAGTGCTATCCCTAGCGGATTCGGAGAGACCCAGTACTTC. Translated, it gives CSAIPSGFGETQYF. The chain carries TRBV20-1 and TRBJ2-5, with 7 bases lining up with TRBD2. Trimming removed 4 bases from V and 4 bases from J; junction bases left unmatched: 9. Germline V gene data show CDR1 as DFQATT and CDR2 as SNEGSKA (reference sequence). CDR3 length equals 14 residues.

In this sample, this clonotype turned up a few times. J is TRBJ1-1 and V is TRBV2, with a possible D match to TRBD1 (5 bases). This CDR3 region has 16 residues. Deletions cut 7 bases from V and 1 base from J, with 19 bases between. Germline CDR1 SNHLY, CDR2 FYNNEI. The CDR3 sequence: CASTIGTGRGNTEAFF. In DNA, the CDR3 is TGTGCCAGCACTATCGGGACGGGCCGGGGGAACACTGAAGCTTTCTTT.

In DNA form, the CDR3 reads TGTGCCAGCTCACCACCGGGGACAGCACGACGCTACGAGCAGTACTTC. Amino acids: CASSPPGTARRYEQYF. The gene calls are TRBV18 and TRBJ2-7; TRBD1 aligns across 7 bases. The CDR3 is 16 amino acids. Germline V CDR1 and CDR2: KGHSH, LQKENI. V lost 0 bases, J lost 3 bases, and 8 bases stayed unmatched.

This sequence joins TRBV24-1 and TRBJ2-2; perhaps TRBD1 as D (6 bases). CDR3 length: 16 residues. With 6 bases removed from V and 6 bases from J, the gap between germline ends came to 19 bases. Germline V gene data show CDR1 as KGHDR and CDR2 as SFDVKD. The CDR3 DNA is TGTGCCACCAGTCTAACAGGGAAGACTCGCGCCGGGGAGCTGTTTTTT. It is translated as CATSLTGKTRAGELFF.

In its sample, this clonotype was seen a few times. The chain carries TRBV30 and TRBJ2-3, with TRBD2 matching 8 bases. Trimming at V came to 5 bases and at J to 0 bases, leaving 4 bases not matched to a gene. The CDR3 is 14 residues long. CDR1 GTSNPN and CDR2 SVGIG come from the germline V gene (reference sequence). CDR3 sequence reads: CAWGPSGSTDTQYF. For the CDR3, the DNA is TGTGCCTGGGGGCCTAGCGGGAGCACAGATACGCAGTATTTT.

The chain employs TRBV18 and TRBJ2-3; TRBD1 matches at 9 bases. Germline V gene sequence: CDR1 KGHSH, CDR2 LQKENI. Germline trimming cut 2 bases from V and 6 bases from J; bases unmatched to any gene: 3. CDR3 length: 14 amino acids. CDR3 DNA: TGTGCCAGCTCACCAACAGGGGGCTGGGATACGCAGTATTTT. This translates into CASSPTGGWDTQYF.

The chain links TRBV29-1 to TRBJ1-5, with D possibly TRBD1 on 6 matching bases. Trimming stripped 4 bases from V and 2 bases from J, with 21 bases between. Germline V gene lookup returns CDR1 SQVTM and CDR2 ANQGSEA. The CDR3 sequence is 17 residues long. The CDR3 DNA is TGCAGCGTTGGCCCCAACTACAGGGACTTTGGCAATCAGCCCCAGCATTTT. Amino acid sequence: CSVGPNYRDFGNQPQHF.

The V gene is TRBV20-1, the J gene TRBJ2-7, with TRBD1 matching over 10 bases. CDR3 size: 14 residues. Per germline, CDR1 DFQATT and CDR2 SNEGSKA (reference sequence). V gave up 6 bases and J gave up 2 bases; unmatched junction bases: 7. CDR3 DNA sequence: TGCAGTGCAGATCAGGACAGGGGGACCTACGAGCAGTACTTC. As protein: CSADQDRGTYEQYF.

The V gene is TRBV7-7, the J gene TRBJ2-2, with D tentatively TRBD1 (6 bases). Between the trimmed V and J ends, which lost 4 bases and 3 bases, there was a span of 9 bases. Germline loops: CDR1 SSHAT, CDR2 FNYEAQ (reference sequence). The CDR3 runs 14 residues. As DNA, the CDR3 is TGTGCCAGCAGCTCAGACAGGCACACCGGGGAGCTGTTTTTT. Its translation: CASSSDRHTGELFF.

This clonotype has just a few counts. V and J are TRBV15 and TRBJ1-2, with TRBD1 matching over 8 bases. The CDR3 has 14 amino acids. Looked up from germline, CDR1 is LNHNV and CDR2 is YYDKDF (reference sequence). J lost 4 bases, V lost 4 bases, and 5 bases had no gene match. CDR3 sequence: CATSIDRGGYGYTF. CDR3 DNA sequence: TGTGCCACCAGCATCGACAGGGGCGGCTATGGCTACACCTTC. The variable domain in full, completed from reference TRBV15 and TRBJ1-2, reads DAMVIQNPRYQVTQFGKPVTLSCSQTLNHNVMYWYQQKSSQAPKLLFHYYDKDFNNEADTPDNFQSRRPNTSFCFLDIRSPGLGDTAMYLCATSIDRGGYGYTFGSGTRLTVV.